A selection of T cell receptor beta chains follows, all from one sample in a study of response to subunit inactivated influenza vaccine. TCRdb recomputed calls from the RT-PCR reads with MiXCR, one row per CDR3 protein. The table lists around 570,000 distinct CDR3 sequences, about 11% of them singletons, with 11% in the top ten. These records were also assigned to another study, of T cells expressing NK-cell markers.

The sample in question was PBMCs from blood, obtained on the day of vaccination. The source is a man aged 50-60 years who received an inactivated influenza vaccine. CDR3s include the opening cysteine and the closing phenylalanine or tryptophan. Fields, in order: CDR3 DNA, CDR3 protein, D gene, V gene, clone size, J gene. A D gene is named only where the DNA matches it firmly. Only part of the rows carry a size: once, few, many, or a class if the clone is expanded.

CDR3nt: TGTGCCAGCAGCGTCGAACAGGGGTCACCCCTCCACTTT
CDR3aa: CASSVEQGSPLHF
d_gene: TRBD1
v_gene: TRBV7-2
abundance: few
j_gene: TRBJ1-6

CDR3nt: TGTGCCACCAGTGATTCCTTAGGACAGGGAACCTACAATGAGCAGTTCTTC
CDR3aa: CATSDSLGQGTYNEQFF
d_gene: TRBD1
v_gene: TRBV24-1
abundance: .
j_gene: TRBJ2-1

CDR3nt: TGCGCCTGCAGCTTGAGCGTAGGCAGGGATGAGCAGTTCTTC
CDR3aa: CACSLSVGRDEQFF
d_gene: .
v_gene: TRBV5-1
abundance: once
j_gene: TRBJ2-1

CDR3nt: TGCGCCAGCAGGAGACTACCCTACGAGCAGTACTTC
CDR3aa: CASRRLPYEQYF
d_gene: .
v_gene: TRBV5-1
abundance: few
j_gene: TRBJ2-7

CDR3nt: TGTGCCAGCAGCCCAGGGCGAGTCGGCGAGCAGTACTTC
CDR3aa: CASSPGRVGEQYF
d_gene: .
v_gene: TRBV7-2
abundance: few
j_gene: TRBJ2-7

CDR3nt: TGTGCCAGCAGCCCTTCCCTATTCCAAGAGACCCAGTACTTC
CDR3aa: CASSPSLFQETQYF
d_gene: .
v_gene: TRBV14
abundance: few
j_gene: TRBJ2-5

CDR3nt: TGTGCCAGCAGCTTACAGGGGCTAACTGGGGGGGACAATGAGCAGTTCTTC
CDR3aa: CASSLQGLTGGDNEQFF
d_gene: .
v_gene: TRBV7-2
abundance: few
j_gene: TRBJ2-1

CDR3nt: TGTGCCAGCACCAGAGCGGGGGGTAGCACAGATACGCAGTATTTT
CDR3aa: CASTRAGGSTDTQYF
d_gene: TRBD2
v_gene: TRBV9
abundance: .
j_gene: TRBJ2-3

CDR3nt: TGTGCCACCACAAAACCCGGGACAGGGACCGGGGAGCTGTTTTTT
CDR3aa: CATTKPGTGTGELFF
d_gene: TRBD1
v_gene: TRBV25-1
abundance: many
j_gene: TRBJ2-2

CDR3nt: TGTGCCAGCTCTCCCGCGGGGGTGGGGAATCAGCCCCAGCATTTT
CDR3aa: CASSPAGVGNQPQHF
d_gene: .
v_gene: TRBV7-8
abundance: .
j_gene: TRBJ1-5

CDR3nt: TGCGCCAGCACCCGGGACCGCGAGGATACGCAGTATTTT
CDR3aa: CASTRDREDTQYF
d_gene: .
v_gene: TRBV5-1
abundance: few
j_gene: TRBJ2-3

CDR3nt: TGCAGCGTTGGCCCAGGGGGAGAGACCCAGTACTTC
CDR3aa: CSVGPGGETQYF
d_gene: TRBD1
v_gene: TRBV29-1
abundance: few
j_gene: TRBJ2-5

CDR3nt: TGTGCCAGCAGTCGCAAGACTAGCGGGAGTCAGACCCAGTACTTC
CDR3aa: CASSRKTSGSQTQYF
d_gene: TRBD2
v_gene: TRBV6-1
abundance: few
j_gene: TRBJ2-5

CDR3nt: TGTGCCAGCACAACCGGGACAGTACACGAGCAGTACTTC
CDR3aa: CASTTGTVHEQYF
d_gene: TRBD1
v_gene: TRBV28
abundance: .
j_gene: TRBJ2-7

CDR3nt: TGTGCCAGCAGCTTTGCGGCTAATCAACGGCCCCAGCATTTT
CDR3aa: CASSFAANQRPQHF
d_gene: .
v_gene: TRBV7-2
abundance: .
j_gene: TRBJ1-5

CDR3nt: TGCGCCAGCAGCGATGGCTCTCCTGGAAACACCATATATTTT
CDR3aa: CASSDGSPGNTIYF
d_gene: .
v_gene: TRBV5-1
abundance: few
j_gene: TRBJ1-3

CDR3nt: TGTGCCAGCAGCTTATTCGGGGGGCGACCTTCCTACGAGCAGTACTTC
CDR3aa: CASSLFGGRPSYEQYF
d_gene: .
v_gene: TRBV7-9
abundance: .
j_gene: TRBJ2-7

CDR3nt: TGCAGTGCTAGAGATACCCAGCGGGACTACGAGCAGTACTTC
CDR3aa: CSARDTQRDYEQYF
d_gene: TRBD2
v_gene: TRBV20-1
abundance: few
j_gene: TRBJ2-7

CDR3nt: TGTGCCAGCAGCGTAGGGGCGGCGAACACTGAAGCTTTCTTT
CDR3aa: CASSVGAANTEAFF
d_gene: .
v_gene: TRBV9
abundance: .
j_gene: TRBJ1-1

CDR3nt: TGCGCCAGCAGCTTGGGCGTGGGAGGGGACAATGAGCAGTTCTTC
CDR3aa: CASSLGVGGDNEQFF
d_gene: TRBD2
v_gene: TRBV5-1
abundance: few
j_gene: TRBJ2-1

CDR3nt: TGCAGCGTTGTCAGGGGGTCAACTGGGGAGCAGTACTTC
CDR3aa: CSVVRGSTGEQYF
d_gene: TRBD1
v_gene: TRBV29-1
abundance: few
j_gene: TRBJ2-7

CDR3nt: TGTGCCAGCAGCTCCACCCGGGAGACCCAAGAGACCCAGTACTTC
CDR3aa: CASSSTRETQETQYF
d_gene: .
v_gene: TRBV11-3
abundance: .
j_gene: TRBJ2-5

CDR3nt: TGCGCCAGCAGCCAAGATTGGACTACAGTTGCCTTC
CDR3aa: CASSQDWTTVAF
d_gene: .
v_gene: TRBV4-3
abundance: few
j_gene: TRBJ1-2

CDR3nt: TGTGCCAGCAGCCCAACATCGACCTTGGCCGGGGAGCTGTTTTTT
CDR3aa: CASSPTSTLAGELFF
d_gene: .
v_gene: TRBV5-6
abundance: few
j_gene: TRBJ2-2

CDR3nt: TGTGCCAGCAGTCCAGGCAGATGGGATGGCTACACCTTC
CDR3aa: CASSPGRWDGYTF
d_gene: .
v_gene: TRBV28
abundance: .
j_gene: TRBJ1-2

CDR3nt: TGCAGCGTTGGAGGGGTGTACGAAGCTTTCTTT
CDR3aa: CSVGGVYEAFF
d_gene: .
v_gene: TRBV29-1
abundance: many
j_gene: TRBJ1-1

CDR3nt: TGCAGCGTCGATGACACATTACAAGAGACCCAGTACTTC
CDR3aa: CSVDDTLQETQYF
d_gene: .
v_gene: TRBV29-1
abundance: few
j_gene: TRBJ2-5

CDR3nt: TGTGCCAGCAGCTTCGCACAGGGGGTGGGGGCGGTCAAAAACATTCAGTACTTC
CDR3aa: CASSFAQGVGAVKNIQYF
d_gene: TRBD1
v_gene: TRBV7-8
abundance: few
j_gene: TRBJ2-4

CDR3nt: TGTGCCAGCAGTTACTCCCCCACCGGGACTAGGAATAAAGAGACCCAGTACTTC
CDR3aa: CASSYSPTGTRNKETQYF
d_gene: TRBD2
v_gene: TRBV6-2/TRBV6-3
abundance: .
j_gene: TRBJ2-5

CDR3nt: TGTGCCAGCAGCCAAGACGGGACAGGGACGAACTATGGCTACACCTTC
CDR3aa: CASSQDGTGTNYGYTF
d_gene: TRBD1
v_gene: TRBV4-2
abundance: few
j_gene: TRBJ1-2

CDR3nt: TGCAGTGCTAGCTGGGGACTAGCGGGGTATAGGGCCCAGTACTTC
CDR3aa: CSASWGLAGYRAQYF
d_gene: TRBD2
v_gene: TRBV20-1
abundance: few
j_gene: TRBJ2-5

CDR3nt: TGCAGCGCTCGGGCCGCAAGAGATACGCAGTATTTT
CDR3aa: CSARAARDTQYF
d_gene: .
v_gene: TRBV29-1
abundance: .
j_gene: TRBJ2-3

CDR3nt: TGCAGTGCTAGACCGCAAGGCGCGCGGGGGGCCCAAGAGACCCAGTACTTC
CDR3aa: CSARPQGARGAQETQYF
d_gene: TRBD2
v_gene: TRBV20-1
abundance: few
j_gene: TRBJ2-5

CDR3nt: TGCAGTGCTAGAGATCTCAGGGGCGCGGGCAATGAGCAGTTCTTC
CDR3aa: CSARDLRGAGNEQFF
d_gene: .
v_gene: TRBV20-1
abundance: few
j_gene: TRBJ2-1

CDR3nt: TGCGCCAGCAGCACTGGGACGTCAACCTACGAGCAGTACTTC
CDR3aa: CASSTGTSTYEQYF
d_gene: .
v_gene: TRBV5-1
abundance: few
j_gene: TRBJ2-7

CDR3nt: TGTGCCAGCTCACCACCGCGGGCGCGGAATGAGCAGTTCTTC
CDR3aa: CASSPPRARNEQFF
d_gene: .
v_gene: TRBV18
abundance: few
j_gene: TRBJ2-1

CDR3nt: TGTGCCAGCAGCGAGACTGTGGGCACAGATACGCAGTATTTT
CDR3aa: CASSETVGTDTQYF
d_gene: .
v_gene: TRBV7-2
abundance: .
j_gene: TRBJ2-3

CDR3nt: TGTGCCAGCAGTTCGGGACTCACCGGGGAGACCCAGTACTTC
CDR3aa: CASSSGLTGETQYF
d_gene: .
v_gene: TRBV7-2
abundance: few
j_gene: TRBJ2-5

CDR3nt: TGCGCCAGCTCTGGGGGGGAGGGGACTGAAGCTTTCTTT
CDR3aa: CASSGGEGTEAFF
d_gene: .
v_gene: TRBV5-1
abundance: .
j_gene: TRBJ1-1

CDR3nt: TGTGCCAGCAGCTGGAAAGAGACCCAGTACTTC
CDR3aa: CASSWKETQYF
d_gene: .
v_gene: TRBV7-9
abundance: many
j_gene: TRBJ2-5

CDR3nt: TGTGCCAGCAGTTACGCCTGGACAGCTAGCAATCAGCCCCAGCATTTT
CDR3aa: CASSYAWTASNQPQHF
d_gene: .
v_gene: TRBV6-2/TRBV6-3
abundance: .
j_gene: TRBJ1-5

CDR3nt: TGTGCCAGCCGCCCCGGGGCCCGGTACGAGCAGTACTTC
CDR3aa: CASRPGARYEQYF
d_gene: .
v_gene: TRBV6-1
abundance: many
j_gene: TRBJ2-7

CDR3nt: TGTGCCAGCAGTTTGATGACAGGGGGGCTGTATGGCTACACCTTC
CDR3aa: CASSLMTGGLYGYTF
d_gene: TRBD1
v_gene: TRBV27
abundance: .
j_gene: TRBJ1-2

CDR3nt: TGTGCCAGCAGCGCATCACTTACTAGCCTTCTCCGCACAGATACGCAGTATTTT
CDR3aa: CASSASLTSLLRTDTQYF
d_gene: .
v_gene: TRBV2
abundance: few
j_gene: TRBJ2-3

CDR3nt: TGTGCCAGCAGCTTGAGGGGCATCTCCTACGAGCAGTACTTC
CDR3aa: CASSLRGISYEQYF
d_gene: .
v_gene: TRBV5-8
abundance: few
j_gene: TRBJ2-7

CDR3nt: TGTGCCAGCAGTGAAGCAGGCAACACCGGGGAGCTGTTTTTT
CDR3aa: CASSEAGNTGELFF
d_gene: .
v_gene: TRBV2
abundance: few
j_gene: TRBJ2-2

CDR3nt: TGCAGTGCTAGAGAGGACAGGGGGTTAACCCAGGGCAAAGAGACCCAGTACTTC
CDR3aa: CSAREDRGLTQGKETQYF
d_gene: TRBD1
v_gene: TRBV20-1
abundance: few
j_gene: TRBJ2-5

CDR3nt: TGTGCCAGCAGCTTGGGGCCGCCTGTACAAGAGACCCAGTACTTC
CDR3aa: CASSLGPPVQETQYF
d_gene: .
v_gene: TRBV7-2
abundance: .
j_gene: TRBJ2-5

CDR3nt: TGTGCCAGCAGTGGGACAGACTATGGCTACACCTTC
CDR3aa: CASSGTDYGYTF
d_gene: TRBD1
v_gene: TRBV27
abundance: many
j_gene: TRBJ1-2

CDR3nt: TGTGCCAGCAGTTTCCGGGGCGCAGATACGCAGTATTTT
CDR3aa: CASSFRGADTQYF
d_gene: .
v_gene: TRBV12-3/TRBV12-4
abundance: many
j_gene: TRBJ2-3

CDR3nt: TGTGCCAGCAGTTTAAGCACCACCGGGGAGCTGTTTTTT
CDR3aa: CASSLSTTGELFF
d_gene: .
v_gene: TRBV12-3/TRBV12-4
abundance: many
j_gene: TRBJ2-2

CDR3nt: TGTGCCAGCAGTACTGGGGTTGCAGATACGCAGTATTTT
CDR3aa: CASSTGVADTQYF
d_gene: .
v_gene: TRBV12-3/TRBV12-4
abundance: few
j_gene: TRBJ2-3

CDR3nt: TGTGCCAGCAGATCCGGGACTAGCGGTTACCAAGAGACCCAGTACTTC
CDR3aa: CASRSGTSGYQETQYF
d_gene: TRBD2
v_gene: TRBV7-2
abundance: few
j_gene: TRBJ2-5

CDR3nt: TGCAGCGTTTCCTACCGTGGGCCCTACGAGCAGTACTTC
CDR3aa: CSVSYRGPYEQYF
d_gene: .
v_gene: TRBV29-1
abundance: many
j_gene: TRBJ2-7

CDR3nt: TGTGCCAGCAGCCAACGGGGGCTAGCGGGAGCAAATGAGCAGTTCTTC
CDR3aa: CASSQRGLAGANEQFF
d_gene: TRBD2
v_gene: TRBV7-9
abundance: .
j_gene: TRBJ2-1

CDR3nt: TGCGCCAGCAGCCAAGAAGACAGGGCCGATTCGGGGGAGCTGTTTTTT
CDR3aa: CASSQEDRADSGELFF
d_gene: TRBD1
v_gene: TRBV4-3
abundance: few
j_gene: TRBJ2-2

CDR3nt: TGTGCCAGCAGTTTATCTTGGCTAGCGGGACTAAACACCGGGGAGCTGTTTTTT
CDR3aa: CASSLSWLAGLNTGELFF
d_gene: TRBD2
v_gene: TRBV27
abundance: .
j_gene: TRBJ2-2

CDR3nt: TGCGCCAGCAGCTTGGCTGGGGGACTAGCGGGAGATAGCTCCTACAATGAGCAGTTCTTC
CDR3aa: CASSLAGGLAGDSSYNEQFF
d_gene: TRBD2
v_gene: TRBV5-1
abundance: few
j_gene: TRBJ2-1